The count of the clone carrying this TCR beta chain is one. Its cognate antigen is unknown. The data were taken from a study of a mutant IDH1 vaccine in newly diagnosed glioma. On the study more broadly: Most patients had radiochemotherapy with temozolomide before enrollment; others had one alone.

Sample time point: week 11, during vaccination. Each vaccine dose was 300 ug of mutant IDH1 20-mer peptide, with topical imiquimod. New WHO grade 3 or 4 astrocytomas that were IDH1-mutant and ATRX-lost occurred in the donors. Trimming took off 7 bases at V and 4 bases at J, with 14 bases between the two ends. This CDR3 spans 14 amino acids. The germline V gene has CDR1 MGHDK and CDR2 SYGVNS. The repertoire was sequenced with immunoSEQ multiplex PCR; TCRdb's copy has only in-frame clones and lacks some. The sample has about 64,000 clones; 84% are singletons. The V gene is TRBV25-1, the J gene TRBJ1-3; perhaps TRBD1 as D (6 bases). The sequencing here drew on PBMCs, taken from a glioma patient whose treatment included an IDH1 peptide vaccine. This sequence originates from a woman aged 45-65 years with glioma. CDR3 amino acids: CASIPLGHGNTIYF. For the CDR3, the DNA is TGTGCCAGCATCCCATTGGGACACGGAAACACCATATATTTT.